This TCR beta chain was profiled in a study of cytomegalovirus exposure and HLA in healthy donors. On the study more broadly: For the 300 to 450 genotyped donors, more than 80% fell within the Caucasian-associated ancestry cluster. Regarding the study as a whole: Per a prior analysis, the majority of TCR beta V segments were productive roughly 87% or roughly 30% of the time.

Turning to this clone: Its cognate antigen is unknown.

The CDR3 has 12 amino acids. The V gene's germline CDR1 is MDHEN and CDR2 SYDVKM. V lost 2 bases and J 6 bases, leaving 5 bases between the germline ends. PCR involved 60 Vbeta and 13 Jbeta primers. Using immunoSEQ multiplex PCR, the repertoire was profiled, and TCRdb retains in-frame clones only, with some absent. The sample records 150,000 or so clones, roughly 80% being singletons. The TCR originated in a man aged 50 to 60 in good health and CMV-seropositive. This chain links TRBV28 with TRBJ1-5, with D hard to call. The specimen sequenced was PBMCs. CDR3 nucleotides: TGTGCCAGCAGTTTAAGTAGTCAGCCCCAGCATTTT. This translates into CASSLSSQPQHF. The full variable domain, completed using reference TRBV28 and TRBJ1-5, is DVKVTQSSRYLVKRTGEKVFLECVQDMDHENMFWYRQDPGLGLRLIYFSYDVKMKEKGDIPEGYSVSREKKERFSLILESASTNQTSMYLCASSLSSQPQHFGDGTRLSIL.